A selection of T cell receptor beta chains follows, all from one sample in a study of blood T cell repertoires in COVID-19. Profiled with immunoSEQ multiplex PCR; TCRdb holds only in-frame clones, not every one. In the table there are 65,000 to 100,000 clones, 70% to 90% of which are singletons. Sequencing was performed on peripheral blood. The receptors derive from a woman of 80 years or more with acute or convalescent COVID-19. CDR3s include the opening cysteine and the closing phenylalanine or tryptophan. D genes are given only for firm matches. The listing skips clone size in some rows; elsewhere it reads once, few, many or a size class.

-,TRBJ2-1,TRBD2,TRBV9,CASSHGLAGGNEQFF,TGTGCCAGCAGCCATGGACTAGCGGGGGGCAATGAGCAGTTCTTC
-,TRBJ1-5,TRBD1,TRBV4-3,CASSQGDRTNQPQHF,TGCGCCAGCAGCCAAGGGGACAGAACAAATCAGCCCCAGCATTTT
-,TRBJ1-6,TRBD1,TRBV30,CAWSLSHDRGPNSPLHF,TGTGCCTGGAGTCTCTCCCACGACAGGGGTCCGAATTCACCCCTCCACTTT
-,TRBJ2-7,-,TRBV5-6,CASSFTGTIYEQYF,TGTGCCAGCAGCTTTACCGGGACAATCTACGAGCAGTACTTC
few,TRBJ1-2,TRBD1,TRBV4-3,CASSQAHGTGNYGYTF,TGCGCCAGCAGCCAGGCACACGGGACAGGGAACTATGGCTACACCTTC
-,TRBJ1-5,TRBD1,TRBV19,CASSIWGQKSNQPQHF,TGTGCCAGTAGTATTTGGGGACAGAAATCCAATCAGCCCCAGCATTTT
-,TRBJ1-5,-,TRBV6-6,CASSYRRDNHQPQHF,TGTGCCAGCAGTTACCGACGGGACAACCATCAGCCCCAGCATTTT
-,TRBJ2-3,TRBD2,TRBV6-5,CASSYSGGRTDTQYF,TGTGCCAGCAGTTACAGCGGGGGACGCACAGATACGCAGTATTTT
-,TRBJ2-7,-,TRBV5-1,CASSLGRGTEQYF,TGCGCCAGCAGCTTGGGCAGGGGTACCGAGCAGTACTTC
-,TRBJ1-1,-,TRBV7-2,CASRRGGDAEAFF,TGTGCCAGCAGACGGGGGGGAGACGCTGAAGCTTTCTTT
-,TRBJ1-2,TRBD1,TRBV5-6,CASSLVSGQGAGYGYTF,TGTGCCAGCAGCTTGGTTAGTGGACAGGGGGCTGGATATGGCTACACCTTC
-,TRBJ2-6,-,TRBV6-5,CASADSYSGANVLTF,TGTGCCAGCGCCGACAGTTACTCTGGGGCCAACGTCCTGACTTTC
-,TRBJ2-7,TRBD1,TRBV6-2/TRBV6-3,CASSYTLDRVRAEEQYF,TGTGCCAGCAGTTACACCTTGGACAGGGTCAGGGCGGAAGAGCAGTACTTC
-,TRBJ2-2,TRBD2,TRBV11-2,CASSDPAGEYTGELFF,TGTGCCAGCAGCGACCCAGCGGGAGAGTACACCGGGGAGCTGTTTTTT
-,TRBJ1-5,TRBD1,TRBV19,CASTGAGGAGLSNQPQHF,TGTGCCAGTACAGGGGCAGGGGGCGCAGGGTTAAGCAATCAGCCCCAGCATTTT
-,TRBJ2-7,TRBD2,TRBV2,CASSERVAGREQYF,TGTGCCAGCAGTGAAAGGGTAGCGGGGCGGGAGCAGTACTTC
-,TRBJ1-3,-,TRBV6-6,CASSRQTATNSGNTIYF,TGTGCCAGCAGTCGACAGACAGCCACCAACTCTGGAAACACCATATATTTT
-,TRBJ2-7,TRBD1,TRBV7-6,CASSGRDRELYF,TGTGCCAGCAGCGGACGGGACAGAGAGCTGTACTTC
-,TRBJ2-5,-,TRBV5-6,CASQDRETQYF,TGTGCCAGCCAGGACAGAGAGACCCAGTACTTC
-,TRBJ2-1,TRBD1,TRBV15,CATSSRTVARQGFSYNEQFF,TGTGCCACCAGCAGCAGAACCGTCGCGAGACAGGGATTTTCCTACAATGAGCAGTTCTTC
-,TRBJ1-3,TRBD1,TRBV6-1,CASSERDRGNTIYF,TGTGCCAGCAGTGAAAGGGACAGAGGAAACACCATATATTTT
-,TRBJ2-1,TRBD2,TRBV19,CASSTQLAGYRFF,TGTGCCAGTAGTACCCAGCTAGCGGGGTATCGGTTCTTC
-,TRBJ1-2,-,TRBV6-5,CASRGGTGNYGYTF,TGTGCCAGCAGGGGAGGGACGGGAAACTATGGCTACACCTTC
-,TRBJ2-2,-,TRBV25-1,CASSVGVPFAGELFF,TGTGCCAGCAGTGTCGGGGTACCCTTCGCCGGGGAGCTGTTTTTT
once,TRBJ1-2,-,TRBV28,CASRGGRTYPGYTF,TGTGCCAGCAGGGGTGGACGGACTTACCCAGGCTACACCTTC
-,TRBJ2-4,TRBD2,TRBV4-3,CASSQGSGGKNIQYF,TGCGCCAGCAGCCAAGGATCGGGGGGGAAAAACATTCAGTACTTC
-,TRBJ1-2,-,TRBV19,CASSIDQGNYGYTF,TGTGCCAGTAGTATAGATCAGGGGAACTATGGCTACACCTTC
-,TRBJ2-2,-,TRBV4-3,CASRMTENTGELFF,TGCGCCAGCAGAATGACAGAGAACACCGGGGAGCTGTTTTTT
-,TRBJ2-1,-,TRBV6-5,CASKGRMGNEQFF,TGTGCCAGCAAGGGGCGAATGGGAAATGAGCAGTTCTTC
-,TRBJ2-2,TRBD2,TRBV11-2,CASSLFSGGGAATGELFF,TGTGCCAGCAGCTTATTCTCGGGCGGGGGGGCGGCCACCGGGGAGCTGTTTTTT
-,TRBJ1-5,TRBD1,TRBV10-3,CATKPGTGGRGNQPQHF,TGTGCCACAAAACCCGGGACAGGGGGTCGGGGCAATCAGCCCCAGCATTTT
-,TRBJ2-1,TRBD2,TRBV4-1,CASSQGLAGGLGGYNEQFF,TGCGCCAGCAGCCAGGGACTAGCGGGAGGGCTAGGGGGGTACAATGAGCAGTTCTTC
once,TRBJ2-7,-,TRBV6-5,CASTPTGPAYEQYF,TGTGCCAGCACCCCGACAGGTCCCGCCTACGAGCAGTACTTC
few,TRBJ2-5,TRBD1,TRBV19,CASSRGTGGIEETQYF,TGTGCCAGTAGTAGAGGGACAGGAGGGATAGAAGAGACCCAGTACTTC
-,TRBJ2-3,-,TRBV24-1,CATSDAGAGDTQYF,TGTGCCACCAGCGATGCGGGGGCGGGAGATACGCAGTATTTT
-,TRBJ2-3,TRBD2,TRBV2,CASRKGGGGRTDTQYF,TGTGCCAGCCGGAAGGGGGGCGGGGGGCGCACAGATACGCAGTATTTT
-,TRBJ1-2,-,TRBV7-2,CASSLDQGIYGYTF,TGTGCCAGCAGCTTAGATCAGGGGATCTATGGCTACACCTTC
-,TRBJ2-3,-,TRBV4-3,CASSQGLATDTQYF,TGCGCCAGCAGCCAAGGGCTAGCCACAGATACGCAGTATTTT
-,TRBJ1-1,-,TRBV7-9,CASSETGRDTEAFF,TGTGCCAGCAGCGAAACAGGGAGGGACACTGAAGCTTTCTTT
-,TRBJ1-1,-,TRBV7-2,CASSSRLSQPLSRAFF,TGTGCCAGCAGCTCAAGATTATCCCAGCCTTTATCGAGGGCTTTCTTT
few,TRBJ1-2,-,TRBV3-1/TRBV3-2,CASSPSITGGGGYTF,TGTGCCAGCAGCCCCTCCATTACGGGGGGCGGGGGCTACACCTTC
few,TRBJ2-1,-,TRBV19,CASSIRQVSYNEQFF,TGTGCCAGTAGTATCAGGCAGGTCTCCTACAATGAGCAGTTCTTC
-,TRBJ2-1,-,TRBV5-1,CASSLTDNEQFF,TGCGCCAGCAGCTTAACAGACAATGAGCAGTTCTTC
-,TRBJ1-5,TRBD1,TRBV5-5,CASRGQGDFQPQHF,TGTGCCAGCCGAGGACAGGGGGATTTCCAGCCCCAGCATTTT